Listed below are T cell receptor beta chains from one sample, sequenced in a study of blood T cell repertoires in COVID-19. Only in-frame clones appear in the TCRdb table, and some are missing; sequencing was by immunoSEQ multiplex PCR. The sample yields some 220,000 clones, nearly 90% seen once. Sequencing was performed on peripheral blood. The receptors derive from a woman under 30 who had recovered from COVID-19. CDR3s include the opening cysteine and the closing phenylalanine or tryptophan. A D gene is named only where the DNA matches it firmly. Clone size appears in some rows only: once, few, many, or a class for an expanded clone.

clone_size j_call v_call d_call cdr3_nt cdr3_aa
NA TRBJ2-7 TRBV2 NA TGTGCCAGCAGTGAATGGACAGCCTACGAGCAGTACTTC CASSEWTAYEQYF
once TRBJ2-1 TRBV9 NA TGTGCCAGCAGCGCGGAGGGAGGTGACCCTCGCAATGAGCAGTTCTTC CASSAEGGDPRNEQFF
NA TRBJ1-2 TRBV4-1 NA TGCGCCAGCAGCCAAGGTACACAAAACTATGGCTACACCTTC CASSQGTQNYGYTF
NA TRBJ2-3 TRBV19 NA TGTGCCAGTAGCCCCTCGGCCCGGACAGTCACAGATACGCAGTATTTT CASSPSARTVTDTQYF
NA TRBJ1-1 TRBV4-3 NA TGCGCCAGCAGCCAGCCGGGACAGAACACTGAAGCTTTCTTT CASSQPGQNTEAFF
NA TRBJ2-1 TRBV28 TRBD2 TGTGCCAGCAGTTTATCATCTAGCGGGTTTAATGAGCAGTTCTTC CASSLSSSGFNEQFF
once TRBJ2-3 TRBV15 TRBD2 TGTGCCACCAGCTCGCAACTAGCGGGATTCTCAGATACGCAGTATTTT CATSSQLAGFSDTQYF
NA TRBJ2-3 TRBV18 TRBD1 TGTGCCAGCAAAACCTACAGGGGTGCAGATACGCAGTATTTT CASKTYRGADTQYF
NA TRBJ2-7 TRBV27 TRBD2 TGTGCCAGCAGTTACAGCGGGGATTCCTACGAGCAGTACTTC CASSYSGDSYEQYF
NA TRBJ2-5 TRBV28 TRBD2 TGTGCCAGCAGTTCCCGGACTAGCGGGATTTTGGGAGAGACCCAGTACTTC CASSSRTSGILGETQYF
NA TRBJ2-3 TRBV11-3 TRBD2 TGTGCCAGCAGCAATCTAGCGGGAGGGGGAGCAGATACGCAGTATTTT CASSNLAGGGADTQYF
NA TRBJ1-1 TRBV7-9 NA TGTGCCAGCACCGAGGACATGAACACTGAAGCTTTCTTT CASTEDMNTEAFF
NA TRBJ1-2 TRBV6-5 NA TGTGCCAGCAGTCACCCAGTAGCGGGAGCGTATGGCTACACCTTC CASSHPVAGAYGYTF
NA TRBJ2-1 TRBV30 NA TGTGCCTGGAGTACCCTACTCTACAATGAGCAGTTCTTC CAWSTLLYNEQFF
NA TRBJ2-7 TRBV4-3 NA TGCGCCAGCAGCCAATCCTCGGGGTCTTCCTACGAGCAGTACTTC CASSQSSGSSYEQYF
NA TRBJ2-5 TRBV5-1 NA TGCGCCAGCAGCCCCCGCCGAGACAATAGGCGAGTGACCCAGTACTTC CASSPRRDNRRVTQYF
NA TRBJ2-1 TRBV10-3 TRBD2 TGTGCCATCAGTAGAGCGGGAGGGCGTAATGAGCAGTTCTTC CAISRAGGRNEQFF
NA TRBJ2-7 TRBV6-5 NA TGTGCCAGCAGCTCGGGACACACCTACGAGCAGTACTTC CASSSGHTYEQYF
NA TRBJ2-1 TRBV6-4 TRBD2 TGTGCCAGCAGTGTTGGTCTAGCGGGGTACAATGAGCAGTTCTTC CASSVGLAGYNEQFF
NA TRBJ1-3 TRBV7-6 TRBD1 TGTGCCAGCAGCTTATTTGTGACAGGGTCTGGAAACACCATATATTTT CASSLFVTGSGNTIYF
few TRBJ2-7 TRBV6-2/TRBV6-3 TRBD2 TGTGCCAGCAGTCCCGGGACTAGCAACTACGAGCAGTACTTC CASSPGTSNYEQYF
NA TRBJ2-2 TRBV30 TRBD2 TGTGCCTGGAGTGGCCTAGCGGGGTCTTACACCGGGGAGCTGTTTTTT CAWSGLAGSYTGELFF
NA TRBJ1-1 TRBV18 TRBD1 TGTGCCAGCTCACCGGGACAGACGAACACTGAAGCTTTCTTT CASSPGQTNTEAFF
NA TRBJ2-3 TRBV5-6 NA TGTGCCAGCAGCTTGTGGAGATTTAGCACAGATACGCAGTATTTT CASSLWRFSTDTQYF
NA TRBJ1-2 TRBV10-2 TRBD1 TGCGCCAGCAGTGACCCCGGACAGGGGACTAACTATGGCTACACCTTC CASSDPGQGTNYGYTF
NA TRBJ1-1 TRBV7-3 NA TGTGCCAGCAGCCCCCTAATGAACACTGAAGCTTTCTTT CASSPLMNTEAFF
NA TRBJ2-5 TRBV30 TRBD1 TGTGCCAGACAGGGGATTGAGGAGACCCAGTACTTC CARQGIEETQYF